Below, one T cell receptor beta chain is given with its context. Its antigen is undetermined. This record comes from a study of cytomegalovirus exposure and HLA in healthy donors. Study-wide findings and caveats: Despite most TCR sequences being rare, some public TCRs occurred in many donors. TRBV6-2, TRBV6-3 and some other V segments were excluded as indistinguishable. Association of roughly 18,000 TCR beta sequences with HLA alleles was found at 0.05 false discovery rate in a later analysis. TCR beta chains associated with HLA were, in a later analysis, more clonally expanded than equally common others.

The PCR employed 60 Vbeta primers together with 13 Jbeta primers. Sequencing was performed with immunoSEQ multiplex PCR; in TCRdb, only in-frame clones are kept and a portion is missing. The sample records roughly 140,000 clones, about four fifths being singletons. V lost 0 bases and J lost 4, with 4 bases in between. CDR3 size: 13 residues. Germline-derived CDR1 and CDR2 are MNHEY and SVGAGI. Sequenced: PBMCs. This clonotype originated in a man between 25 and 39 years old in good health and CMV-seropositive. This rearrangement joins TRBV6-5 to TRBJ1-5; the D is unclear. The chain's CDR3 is CASSYSQNQPQHF. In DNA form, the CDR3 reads TGTGCCAGCAGTTACTCTCAGAATCAGCCCCAGCATTTT.